What follows are 29 T cell receptor beta chains derived from one specimen sequenced in a study of OX40 agonist ivuxolimab in advanced cancers. Produced via immunoSEQ multiplex PCR; TCRdb's table is partial and in-frame only. Of 70,000 or so clones detected, 80% to 90% appear once; the ten largest clones hold 0.85% to 0.95%. The sequencing used CD4+ or CD8+ T cells sorted from blood, collected in a trial of the OX40 agonist ivuxolimab. These receptor sequences come from an adult with an advanced solid tumor such as melanoma, head and neck, liver or kidney cancer.

On this clone: The same CDR3 can be traced to other DNA sequences in this sample. The chain uses TRBV4-1 and TRBJ2-1; 10 bases match TRBD2. The CDR3 length is 16 residues. V lost 4 bases to trimming and J lost 7 bases; unmatched junction nucleotides: 10. The V gene's germline CDR1 is MGHRA and CDR2 YSYEKL. CDR3 bases: TGCGCCAGCAGCCCCGATGGAGCGGGAGGGCCAAATGAGCAGTTCTTC. Translating it yields CASSPDGAGGPNEQFF.

The V and J genes are TRBV11-2 and TRBJ2-6, with TRBD1 identical over 7 bases. J lost 4 bases, V lost 5 bases, and 14 bases had no gene match. The CDR3 spans 18 residues. Looked up from germline, CDR1 is SGHAT and CDR2 is FQNNGV. The CDR3 nucleotides read TGTGCCAGCAGCCCCCCAGGGAAGGGGGCGGCCGGGGCCAACGTCCTGACTTTC. Translating it yields CASSPPGKGAAGANVLTF.

The chain carries TRBV10-3 and TRBJ2-7; tentative D call: TRBD1 (6 bases). The ends were cut back, 6 bases at V and 5 bases at J, with 11 bases in the middle. Germline lookup yields CDR1 ENHRY and CDR2 SYGVKD. This CDR3 is 12 amino acids long. The CDR3 DNA is TGTGCCATCAGCTACAGGGCGCACGAGCAGTACTTC. Translating gives CAISYRAHEQYF.

The chain has TRBV18 and TRBJ1-5; D is ambiguous. V gave up 3 bases and J gave up 2 bases, with 5 bases separating them. This CDR3 spans 13 amino acids. Germline CDR1 KGHSH, CDR2 LQKENI. The CDR3 spells CASSPSGNQPQHF. CDR3 DNA: TGTGCCAGCTCACCGTCCGGCAATCAGCCCCAGCATTTT. Supplemented by reference TRBV18 and TRBJ1-5, the full variable domain reads NAGVMQNPRHLVRRRGQEARLRCSPMKGHSHVYWYRQLPEEGLKFMVYLQKENIIDESGMPKERFSAEFPKEGPSILRIQQVVRGDSAAYFCASSPSGNQPQHFGDGTRLSIL.

This chain joins TRBV7-9 and TRBJ2-7, with 13 bases matching TRBD2. CDR1 and CDR2 (germline): SEHNR, FQNEAQ (reference sequence). After removal of 6 bases from V and 0 bases from J, the junction contained 5 bases not matched to a gene. The CDR3 runs to 16 residues. The CDR3 sequence: CASSRLAGGNSYEQYF. CDR3 DNA sequence: TGTGCCAGCAGTAGACTAGCGGGGGGCAACTCCTACGAGCAGTACTTC.

The chain links TRBV6-5 to TRBJ2-3; D gene unclear. V was clipped by 0 bases and J by 4 bases, with 5 bases between them. CDR1 and CDR2 from the germline V gene are MNHEY and SVGAGI. This CDR3 spans 13 amino acids. CDR3 DNA sequence: TGTGCCAGCAGTTACTCGATGTCAGATACGCAGTATTTT. Its protein product is CASSYSMSDTQYF.

CDR3 protein: CASAGQLNQPQHF. The CDR3 nucleotides read TGTGCCAGCGCGGGACAGCTCAATCAGCCCCAGCATTTT. V gene TRBV6-5 combines with J gene TRBJ1-5; 7 bases are a match to TRBD1. V dropped 8 bases and J dropped 3; count of bases not matched to a gene: 4. The CDR3 runs 13 residues. Germline V gene lookup returns CDR1 MNHEY and CDR2 SVGAGI.

This chain links TRBV19 with TRBJ1-5; tentative D call: TRBD1 (5 bases). This CDR3 has 14 amino acids. Germline CDR1 and CDR2: LNHDA and SQIVND (reference sequence). Trimming stripped 6 bases from V and 3 bases from J, with 12 bases between. The CDR3 here is CASSRTFPNQPQHF. CDR3 coding DNA: TGTGCCAGTAGCAGGACATTCCCCAATCAGCCCCAGCATTTT.

The rearrangement links TRBV19 to TRBJ1-2; D is ambiguous. This CDR3 has 11 residues. V lost 6 bases, J lost 2 bases, and 4 bases lay in between. Germline CDR1 reads LNHDA; CDR2 reads SQIVND (reference sequence). The CDR3 DNA is TGTGCCAGTAGCGACAACTATGGCTACACCTTC. It codes for CASSDNYGYTF.

V usage is TRBV5-5 and J usage is TRBJ2-5; D may be TRBD1 (5 bases). The CDR3 runs to 16 residues. V was pared by 4 bases and J by 5 bases, with 21 bases between. Germline V lookup: CDR1 SGHKS, CDR2 YYEKEE (reference sequence). The CDR3 DNA reads TGTGCCAGCAGCGGCTCGCTTAGTGCAGGGTCGGAGACCCAGTACTTC. Its protein is CASSGSLSAGSETQYF.

The chain has TRBV19 and TRBJ2-3; 7 positions agree with TRBD1. Trimming took 8 bases from V and 5 from J; bases not matched to a gene: 4. Germline CDR1 reads LNHDA; CDR2 reads SQIVND (reference sequence). The CDR3 length is 12 residues. This chain's CDR3 is CASLDRRDTQYF. CDR3 in DNA: TGTGCCAGTTTGGACAGGCGAGATACGCAGTATTTT. The entire variable domain, with the rest obtained from reference TRBV19 and TRBJ2-3, is as follows: DGGITQSPKYLFRKEGQNVTLSCEQNLNHDAMYWYRQDPGQGLRLIYYSQIVNDFQKGDIAEGYSVSREKKESFPLTVTSAQKNPTAFYLCASLDRRDTQYFGPGTRLTVL.

The V gene is TRBV9, the J gene TRBJ2-4, with D possibly called TRBD1 or TRBD2 (6 bases each). This CDR3 comprises 16 residues. V was shortened by 4 bases and J by 1 base, with 15 bases between the two germline ends. In germline, CDR1 is SGDLS, CDR2 YYNGEE. CDR3 amino acids: CASSPGGQGAKNIQYF. CDR3 DNA: TGTGCCAGCAGCCCTGGAGGGCAGGGGGCCAAAAACATTCAGTACTTC.

The chain is built from TRBV7-2 and TRBJ2-7; 12 bases align to TRBD2. This CDR3 is 15 amino acids long. The trim removed 2 bases at V and 4 bases at J, leaving 3 bases unmatched. CDR1 SGHTA and CDR2 FQGNSA come from the germline V gene. As DNA, the CDR3 is TGTGCCAGCAGCTTACCGACTAGCGGGAGATACGAGCAGTACTTC. Translation gives CASSLPTSGRYEQYF.

The CDR3 region has the DNA TGTGCCAGCAGCTCTAGGGGCTCCTATAATTCACCCCTCCACTTT. Its protein is CASSSRGSYNSPLHF. The chain is built from TRBV2 and TRBJ1-6; maybe TRBD1 (5 bases). Trimming stripped 6 bases from V and 0 bases from J, with 9 bases between. Germline-derived CDR1 and CDR2 are SNHLY and FYNNEI. The CDR3 is 15 amino acids.

The gene calls are TRBV2 and TRBJ1-1; TRBD1 matches at 7 bases. The CDR3 length is 13 residues. The J segment lost 0 bases and the V segment lost 10 bases, leaving 5 bases of the junction unmatched. The germline gives CDR1 SNHLY, CDR2 FYNNEI. The CDR3 is CANGQVLNTEAFF. The CDR3 bases are TGTGCCAACGGACAGGTTCTGAACACTGAAGCTTTCTTT.

The rearrangement links TRBV2 to TRBJ2-2; TRBD2 aligns across 9 bases. V trimming: 4 bases; J trimming: 6 bases; junction bases outside the gene matches: 6. Germline CDR1 SNHLY, CDR2 FYNNEI. This CDR3 has 15 residues. CDR3 loop: CASSVDSGSSGELFF. CDR3 sequence (DNA): TGTGCCAGCAGTGTTGATAGCGGGAGTTCCGGGGAGCTGTTTTTT. Full variable domain (rest looked up from reference TRBV2 and TRBJ2-2): EPEVTQTPSHQVTQMGQEVILRCVPISNHLYFYWYRQILGQKVEFLVSFYNNEISEKSEIFDDQFSVERPDGSNFTLKIRSTKLEDSAMYFCASSVDSGSSGELFFGEGSRLTVL.

The chain joins TRBV2 to TRBJ1-6; 7 bases are shared with TRBD1. Germline V CDR1 and CDR2: SNHLY, FYNNEI. J was trimmed by 6 bases and V by 5 bases; bases with no gene match: 10. The CDR3 has 16 residues. The CDR3 region has the DNA TGTGCCAGCAGTTTACTAAGACAGGGAGCTAATTCACCCCTCCACTTT. Translated: CASSLLRQGANSPLHF.

V usage is TRBV29-1 and J usage is TRBJ2-5, with a possible D match to TRBD1 (6 bases). Per the germline V gene, CDR1 is SQVTM and CDR2 is ANQGSEA. With 3 bases removed from V and 6 bases from J, the gap between germline ends came to 29 bases. CDR3 size: 18 residues. CDR3 protein: CSVDPRRGPSSPGQTQYF. CDR3 DNA: TGCAGCGTTGATCCCCGCAGGGGCCCTTCTTCCCCGGGACAGACCCAGTACTTC.

The J gene is TRBJ1-1, the V gene TRBV21-1. TRBV21-1 constitutes a pseudogene. This CDR3 region has 17 residues. The CDR3 is CASSTGSRTLRRTEAFF. In nucleotides, the CDR3 is TGTGCCAGCAGCACAGGCAGCCGAACACTGAGGAGGACTGAAGCTTTCTTT.

This chain uses TRBV5-1 with TRBJ1-6; TRBD1 matches 9 bases. The CDR3 covers 15 residues. The V segment lost 4 bases and the J segment 5 bases; nucleotides outside the gene matches: 4. The germline gives CDR1 SGHRS, CDR2 YFSETQ. The CDR3 DNA sequence: TGCGCCAGCAGCCTCCGGGACAGGGATAATTCACCCCTCCACTTT. Translation: CASSLRDRDNSPLHF.

The gene calls are TRBV19 and TRBJ2-1; D gene uncertain. Germline V gene sequence: CDR1 LNHDA, CDR2 SQIVND (reference sequence). This CDR3 is 13 amino acids long. The V gene lost 0 bases and the J gene lost 9 bases, with 9 bases spanning the gap. CDR3 DNA: TGTGCCAGTAGTATAGATCGAGAAGGTGAGCAGTTCTTC. It yields the protein CASSIDREGEQFF.

This clone was seen just once. The chain is built from TRBV5-6 and TRBJ2-5, with D possibly called TRBD1 or TRBD2 (7 bases each). The J call may be mistaken, given a closer DNA end match to TRBJ2-7. Germline V gene lookup returns CDR1 SGHDT and CDR2 YYEEEE. The CDR3 totals 13 residues. The CDR3 DNA follows: TGTGCCAGCAGCCCAGGGGGGGCGACCGAGCAGTACTTC. Protein product: CASSPGGATEQYF.

The V and J genes are TRBV6-1 and TRBJ2-7; D is unclear. This CDR3 contains 15 residues. Deletions cut 1 base from V and 2 bases from J, with 12 bases between. CDR1 and CDR2 (germline): MNHNS, SASEGT. The CDR3 protein is CASSEGPGRPYEQYF. CDR3 coding DNA: TGTGCCAGCAGTGAAGGTCCCGGGCGACCCTACGAGCAGTACTTC.

This clone was recorded a few times. The V call is TRBV28, the J call TRBJ2-7, with TRBD1 as a possible D gene (5 bases). Germline CDR1 is MDHEN and CDR2 is SYDVKM. The ends were cut back, 7 bases at V and 2 bases at J, with 21 bases in the middle. This CDR3 is built from 16 residues. This CDR3 reads CASTLVGRDSPYEQYF. In DNA, the CDR3 is TGTGCCAGCACTCTCGTCGGACGAGACAGCCCCTACGAGCAGTACTTC.

The rearrangement uses TRBV27 and TRBJ1-1; TRBD1 matches 9 bases. The CDR3 is 16 residues long. Per the germline V gene, CDR1 is MNHEY and CDR2 is SMNVEV (reference sequence). V lost 6 bases, J lost 1 base, and 9 bases stayed unmatched. The CDR3 here is CASRTRQGGENTEAFF. The CDR3 region has the DNA TGTGCCAGCAGGACACGACAGGGGGGGGAGAACACTGAAGCTTTCTTT.

In its sample, this clone was seen once. The gene calls are TRBV27 and TRBJ1-5, with 7 bases matching TRBD1. CDR3 length: 14 amino acids. Germline V lookup: CDR1 MNHEY, CDR2 SMNVEV (reference sequence). V dropped 6 bases and J dropped 3; count of bases not matched to a gene: 5. CDR3 sequence reads: CASSFDRDNQPQHF. CDR3 DNA sequence: TGTGCCAGCAGCTTCGACAGGGACAATCAGCCCCAGCATTTT.

The chain links TRBV10-1 to TRBJ2-5; 14 nucleotides match TRBD2. V lost 4 bases to trimming and J lost 2 bases; unmatched junction nucleotides: 3. This CDR3 is built from 16 residues. CDR1 and CDR2 from the germline V gene are WNHNN and SYGVQD (reference sequence). The CDR3 region is CASSAGLAGGQETQYF. CDR3 nucleotide sequence: TGCGCCAGCAGTGCTGGACTAGCGGGGGGACAAGAGACCCAGTACTTC.

V is TRBV2 and J is TRBJ2-2, with 9 positions matching TRBD1. The CDR3 loop spans 15 amino acids. The germline gives CDR1 SNHLY, CDR2 FYNNEI. V lost 6 bases and J lost 6; bases outside the gene matches: 8. The CDR3 DNA follows: TGTGCCAGCAGATCCGGGACAGGGTTGTCCGGGGAGCTGTTTTTT. Protein product: CASRSGTGLSGELFF.

The rearrangement links TRBV4-1 to TRBJ2-7; 10 bases align to TRBD1. Germline CDR1 reads MGHRA; CDR2 reads YSYEKL. The CDR3 is 15 residues long. Germline trimming cut 1 base from V and 4 bases from J; bases unmatched to any gene: 4. The CDR3 sequence: CASSQARTGGYEQYF. The DNA for the CDR3 is TGCGCCAGCAGCCAAGCGAGGACAGGGGGATACGAGCAGTACTTC.